A single sample is the source of the 7 T cell receptor beta chains below, sequenced in a study of blood T cell repertoires in COVID-19. Generated by immunoSEQ multiplex PCR, the TCRdb table keeps only in-frame clones and is missing some. Of roughly 330,000 clones listed, around 89% are singletons. Source material: peripheral blood. These receptors were taken from a man aged 18-30 years who had recovered from COVID-19.

V and J are TRBV15 and TRBJ1-5; the D is unclear. The germline CDR1 and CDR2 sequences are LNHNV and YYDKDF (reference sequence). The CDR3 has 13 amino acids. V was clipped by 3 bases and J by 12 bases, with 15 bases between them. Here the CDR3 DNA reads TGTGCCACCAGCAGCCTCTCGATTAGATACCAGCATTTT. As protein: CATSSLSIRYQHF.

The sample holds a few counts of this clone. The chain uses TRBV19 and TRBJ1-2; possibly TRBD1 for D (5 bases). The CDR3 has 15 residues. Germline loops: CDR1 LNHDA, CDR2 SQIVND (reference sequence). The germline V and J ends were trimmed by 7 bases and 0 bases, with 15 bases remaining between them. In DNA, the CDR3 is TGTGCCAGTAAGACAGAGAAATTTGCTAACTATGGCTACACCTTC. It yields the protein CASKTEKFANYGYTF.

The chain recombines TRBV5-1 with TRBJ2-7, with a possible D match to TRBD2 (5 bases). Germline V gives CDR1 SGHRS, CDR2 YFSETQ. V was shortened by 2 bases and J by 2 bases, with 11 bases between the two germline ends. The length of the CDR3 is 14 residues. Here the CDR3 reads CASSLSRDAYEQYF. In nucleotides, the CDR3 is TGCGCCAGCAGCTTAAGCCGGGATGCCTACGAGCAGTACTTC.

This clone was recorded only once. This chain joins TRBV10-3 and TRBJ2-7, with 7 bases aligning to TRBD1. CDR1 is ENHRY, CDR2 SYGVKD, per germline. The J segment lost 4 bases and the V segment lost 10 bases, leaving 10 bases of the junction unmatched. This CDR3 has 13 residues. CDR3 sequence reads: CATRRDSPYEQYF. The CDR3 coding sequence is TGTGCCACCCGTAGGGACAGCCCTTACGAGCAGTACTTC.

This chain uses TRBV30 with TRBJ2-3; a possible D gene is TRBD2 (6 bases). The CDR3 has 16 residues. V was shortened by 1 base and J by 7 bases, with 21 bases between the two germline ends. Germline-derived CDR1 and CDR2 are GTSNPN and SVGIG (reference sequence). The CDR3 sequence: CAWSAPGRDAINTQYF. CDR3 nucleotides: TGTGCCTGGAGTGCCCCGGGGCGGGACGCAATAAATACGCAGTATTTT.

The CDR3 spells CASSLSDSPLHF. In DNA form, the CDR3 reads TGTGCCAGCAGTTTATCCGATTCACCCCTCCACTTT. The J gene is TRBJ1-6, the V gene TRBV12-3 or TRBV12-4; D is undetermined. V gave up 2 bases and J gave up 8 bases, with 4 bases separating them. The CDR3 runs to 12 residues.

J is TRBJ2-7 and V is TRBV6-5; D gene ambiguous. V lost 6 bases to trimming and J lost 0 bases, with 12 bases between them. The germline gives CDR1 MNHEY, CDR2 SVGAGI. The CDR3 runs 14 residues. The CDR3 here is CASRRVGPSYEQYF. CDR3 coding DNA: TGTGCCAGCAGGAGAGTGGGCCCCTCCTACGAGCAGTACTTC.